This TCR beta chain was sequenced for a study of Graves' ophthalmopathy and Graves' hyperthyroidism. This CDR3 has 14 amino acids. CDR1 and CDR2 (germline): SGHNT, YENEEA. V lost 4 bases, J lost 2 bases, and 12 bases lay in between. Pregnancy or lactation, uncontrolled infections and other autoimmune diseases were grounds for excluding patients. Establishment of the diagnosis relied upon clinical symptoms, serum thyroxine, TRAb, thyroid ultrasound and orbital computed tomography. TCR beta CDR3 amplification used RNA transcripts. HTBI primers primed a first-round RT-PCR, and a second-round multiplex PCR followed. TCRdb used MiXCR to reprocess the multiplex PCR reads, holding one entry per CDR3 protein. The table lists hundreds of thousands of distinct CDR3 sequences, around 45% of them singletons.

The J gene is TRBJ2-7, the V gene TRBV11-3; D is undetermined. Sequenced material: peripheral blood. The receptor comes from an adult man with Graves' ophthalmopathy. The CDR3 DNA is TGTGCCAGCAGCTCGTCCGCTGGGGCCTACGAGCAGTACTTC. Translation gives CASSSSAGAYEQYF.